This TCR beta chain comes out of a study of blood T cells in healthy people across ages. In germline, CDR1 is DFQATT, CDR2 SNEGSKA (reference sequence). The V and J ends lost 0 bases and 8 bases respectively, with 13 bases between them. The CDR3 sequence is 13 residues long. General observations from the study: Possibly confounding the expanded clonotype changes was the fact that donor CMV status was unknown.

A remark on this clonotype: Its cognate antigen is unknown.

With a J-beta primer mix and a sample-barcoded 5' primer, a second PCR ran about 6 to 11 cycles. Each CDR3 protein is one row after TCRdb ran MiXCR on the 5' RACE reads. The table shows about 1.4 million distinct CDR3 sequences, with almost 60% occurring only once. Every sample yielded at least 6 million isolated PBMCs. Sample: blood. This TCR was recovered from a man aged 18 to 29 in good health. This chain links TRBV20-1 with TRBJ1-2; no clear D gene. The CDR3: CSARDNSVGGYTF. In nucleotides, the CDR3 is TGCAGTGCTAGAGATAATTCCGTGGGGGGCTACACCTTC.